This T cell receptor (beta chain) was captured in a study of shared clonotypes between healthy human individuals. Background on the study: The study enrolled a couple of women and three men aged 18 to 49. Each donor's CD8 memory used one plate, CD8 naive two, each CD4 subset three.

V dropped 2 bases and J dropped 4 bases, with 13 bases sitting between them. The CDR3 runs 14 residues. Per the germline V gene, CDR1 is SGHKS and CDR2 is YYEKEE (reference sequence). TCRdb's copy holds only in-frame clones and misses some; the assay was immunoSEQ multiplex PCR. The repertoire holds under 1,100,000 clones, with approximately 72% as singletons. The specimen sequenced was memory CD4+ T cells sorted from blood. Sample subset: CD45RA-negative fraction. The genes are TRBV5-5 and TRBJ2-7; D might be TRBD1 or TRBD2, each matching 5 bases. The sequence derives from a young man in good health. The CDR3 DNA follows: TGTGCCAGCAGCTTCGGGGCACCCACGTACGAGCAGTACTTC. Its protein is CASSFGAPTYEQYF.